This TCR beta chain was identified during a study of CD8+ T cells in alopecia areata. Peripheral blood and lesional scalp punch biopsies came from alopecia areata patients. PBMCs, the starting material, were the source of sorted CD4+ and CD8+ T cells. Reverse transcription of extracted RNA yielded cDNA, which provided the sequencing template. Sequencing was performed with immunoSEQ multiplex PCR; in TCRdb, only in-frame clones are kept and a portion is missing. The repertoire holds about 130,000 clones, with approximately 49% as singletons. CDR1 and CDR2 (germline): LGHNT, FRNRAP. V was shortened by 6 bases and J by 2 bases, with 14 bases between the two germline ends. This CDR3 region has 14 residues. This clone was counted once.

Here the sequenced sample was CD8+ T cells sorted from blood, taken at week 0. V gene TRBV12-5 combines with J gene TRBJ2-7, with D possibly matching TRBD1 (7 bases). This clonotype originated in a human donor with alopecia areata. CDR3 residues: CASGRRGPTYEQYF. The CDR3 DNA reads as TGTGCTAGTGGCCGGAGGGGGCCGACCTACGAGCAGTACTTC.